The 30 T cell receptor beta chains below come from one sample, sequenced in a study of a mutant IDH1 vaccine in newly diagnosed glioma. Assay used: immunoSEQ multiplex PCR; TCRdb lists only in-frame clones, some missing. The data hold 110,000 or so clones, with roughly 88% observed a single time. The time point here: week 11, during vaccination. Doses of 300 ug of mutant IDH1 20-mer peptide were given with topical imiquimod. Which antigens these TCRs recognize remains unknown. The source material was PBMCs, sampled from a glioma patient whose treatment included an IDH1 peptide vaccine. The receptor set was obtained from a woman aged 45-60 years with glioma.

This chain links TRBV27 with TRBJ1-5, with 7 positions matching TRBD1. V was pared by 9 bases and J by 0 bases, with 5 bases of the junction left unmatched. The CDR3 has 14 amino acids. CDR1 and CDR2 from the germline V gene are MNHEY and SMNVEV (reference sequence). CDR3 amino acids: CARGTENSNQPQHF. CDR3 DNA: TGTGCCAGGGGGACAGAGAATAGCAATCAGCCCCAGCATTTT.

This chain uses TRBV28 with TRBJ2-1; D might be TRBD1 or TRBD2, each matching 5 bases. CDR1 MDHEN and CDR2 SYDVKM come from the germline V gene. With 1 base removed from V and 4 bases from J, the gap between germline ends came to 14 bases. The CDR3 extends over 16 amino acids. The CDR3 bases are TGTGCCAGCAGTTTATTGGGGGAGAGTCAGTACAATGAGCAGTTCTTC. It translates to CASSLLGESQYNEQFF.

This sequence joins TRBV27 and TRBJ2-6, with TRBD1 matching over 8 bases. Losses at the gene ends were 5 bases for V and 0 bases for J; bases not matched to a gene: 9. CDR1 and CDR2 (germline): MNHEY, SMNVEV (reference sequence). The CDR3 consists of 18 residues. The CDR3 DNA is TGTGCCAGCAGTCCGCCGACAGGGGAATCCTCTGGGGCCAACGTCCTGACTTTC. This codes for CASSPPTGESSGANVLTF.

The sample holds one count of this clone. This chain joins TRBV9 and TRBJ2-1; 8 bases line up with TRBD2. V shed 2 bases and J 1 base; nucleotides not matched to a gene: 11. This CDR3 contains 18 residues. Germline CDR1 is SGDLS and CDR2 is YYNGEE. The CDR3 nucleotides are TGTGCCAGCAGCGTGGATCGGGAGGGCCGGAGGTCCTACAATGAGCAGTTCTTC. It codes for CASSVDREGRRSYNEQFF.

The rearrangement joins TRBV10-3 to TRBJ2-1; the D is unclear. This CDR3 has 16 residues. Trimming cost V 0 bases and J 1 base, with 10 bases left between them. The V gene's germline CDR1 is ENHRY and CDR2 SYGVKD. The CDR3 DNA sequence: TGTGCCATCAGTGAGTCGATGGCGGAATCCTACAATGAGCAGTTCTTC. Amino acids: CAISESMAESYNEQFF.

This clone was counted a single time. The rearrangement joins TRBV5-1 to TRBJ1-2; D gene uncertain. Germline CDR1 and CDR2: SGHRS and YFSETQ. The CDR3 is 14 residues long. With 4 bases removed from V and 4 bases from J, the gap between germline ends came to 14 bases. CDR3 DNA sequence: TGCGCCAGCAGCCTCTCTCAGGCATCCTATGGCTACACCTTC. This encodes CASSLSQASYGYTF.

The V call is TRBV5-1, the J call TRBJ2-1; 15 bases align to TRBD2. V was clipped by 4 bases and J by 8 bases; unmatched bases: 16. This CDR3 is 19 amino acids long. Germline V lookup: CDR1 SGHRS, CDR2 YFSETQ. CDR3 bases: TGCGCCAGCAGCATGGGACTAGCGGGAGGTGCGCCAACTACGGATGAGCAGTTCTTC. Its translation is CASSMGLAGGAPTTDEQFF.

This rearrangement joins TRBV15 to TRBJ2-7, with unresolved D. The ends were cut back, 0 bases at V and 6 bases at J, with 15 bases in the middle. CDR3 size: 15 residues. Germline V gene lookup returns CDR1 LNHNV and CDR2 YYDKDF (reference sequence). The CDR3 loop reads CATSRDRLQATEQYF. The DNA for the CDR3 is TGTGCCACCAGCAGAGATCGATTGCAGGCTACCGAGCAGTACTTC. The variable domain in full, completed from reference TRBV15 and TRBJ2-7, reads DAMVIQNPRYQVTQFGKPVTLSCSQTLNHNVMYWYQQKSSQAPKLLFHYYDKDFNNEADTPDNFQSRRPNTSFCFLDIRSPGLGDTAMYLCATSRDRLQATEQYFGPGTRLTVT.

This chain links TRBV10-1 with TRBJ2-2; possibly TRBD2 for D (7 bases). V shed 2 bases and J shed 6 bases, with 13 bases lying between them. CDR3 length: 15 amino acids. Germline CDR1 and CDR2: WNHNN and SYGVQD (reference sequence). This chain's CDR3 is CASSERGAGAGELFF. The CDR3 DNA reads TGCGCCAGCAGTGAGCGGGGGGCCGGTGCCGGGGAGCTGTTTTTT.

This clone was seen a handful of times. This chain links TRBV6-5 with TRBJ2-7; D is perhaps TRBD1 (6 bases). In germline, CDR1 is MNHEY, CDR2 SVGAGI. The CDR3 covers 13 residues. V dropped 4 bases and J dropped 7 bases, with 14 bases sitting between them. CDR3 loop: CASSFETGREQYF. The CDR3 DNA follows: TGTGCCAGCAGTTTCGAAACAGGGAGAGAGCAGTACTTC.

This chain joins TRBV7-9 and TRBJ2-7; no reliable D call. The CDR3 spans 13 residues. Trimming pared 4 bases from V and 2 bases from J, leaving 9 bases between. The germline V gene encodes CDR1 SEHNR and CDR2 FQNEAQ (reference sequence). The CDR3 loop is CASSSYSTYEQYF. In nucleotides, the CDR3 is TGTGCCAGCAGCTCCTACAGTACCTACGAGCAGTACTTC.

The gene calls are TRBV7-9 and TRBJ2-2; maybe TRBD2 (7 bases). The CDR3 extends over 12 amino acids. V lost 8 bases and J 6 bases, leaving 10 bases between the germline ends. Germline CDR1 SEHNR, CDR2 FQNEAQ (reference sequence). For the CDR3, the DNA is TGTGCCAGCGGGGGGGCACCCGGGGAGCTGTTTTTT. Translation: CASGGAPGELFF.

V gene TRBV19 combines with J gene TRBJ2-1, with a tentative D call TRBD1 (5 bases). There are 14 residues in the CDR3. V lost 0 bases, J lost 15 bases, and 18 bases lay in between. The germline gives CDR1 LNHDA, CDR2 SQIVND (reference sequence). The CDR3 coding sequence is TGTGCCAGTAGTATAGATAATTTGGGCCGTGGGGCGTTCTTC. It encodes CASSIDNLGRGAFF.

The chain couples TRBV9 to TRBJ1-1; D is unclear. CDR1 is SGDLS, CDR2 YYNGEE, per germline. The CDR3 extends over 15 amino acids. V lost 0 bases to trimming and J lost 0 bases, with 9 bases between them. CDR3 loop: CASSVEGKMNTEAFF. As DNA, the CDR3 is TGTGCCAGCAGCGTAGAGGGAAAGATGAACACTGAAGCTTTCTTT. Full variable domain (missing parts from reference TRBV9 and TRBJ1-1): DSGVTQTPKHLITATGQRVTLRCSPRSGDLSVYWYQQSLDQGLQFLIQYYNGEERAKGNILERFSAQQFPDLHSELNLSSLELGDSALYFCASSVEGKMNTEAFFGQGTRLTVV.

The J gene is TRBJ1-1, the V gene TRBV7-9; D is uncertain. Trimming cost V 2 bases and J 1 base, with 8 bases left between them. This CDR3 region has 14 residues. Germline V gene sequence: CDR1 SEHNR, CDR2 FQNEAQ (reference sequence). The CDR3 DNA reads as TGTGCCAGCAGCTTACCGCTGAGGAACACTGAAGCTTTCTTT. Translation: CASSLPLRNTEAFF.

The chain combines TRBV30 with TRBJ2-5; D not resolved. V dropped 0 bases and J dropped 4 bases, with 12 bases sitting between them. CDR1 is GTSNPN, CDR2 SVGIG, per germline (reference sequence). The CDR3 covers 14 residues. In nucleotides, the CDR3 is TGTGCCTGGAGTGTAGGCGGTTCTGGAGAGACCCAGTACTTC. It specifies CAWSVGGSGETQYF. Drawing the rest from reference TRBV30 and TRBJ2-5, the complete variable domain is SQTIHQWPATLVQPVGSPLSLECTVEGTSNPNLYWYRQAAGRGLQLLFYSVGIGQISSEVPQNLSASRPQDRQFILSSKKLLLSDSGFYLCAWSVGGSGETQYFGPGTRLLVL.

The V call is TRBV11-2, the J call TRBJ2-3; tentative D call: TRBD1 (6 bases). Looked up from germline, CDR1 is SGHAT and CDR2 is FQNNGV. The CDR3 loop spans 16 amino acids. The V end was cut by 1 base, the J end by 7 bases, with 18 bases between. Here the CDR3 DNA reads TGTGCCAGCAGCTTAGGTCCTGCGCCAGGGGAACATACGCAGTATTTT. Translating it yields CASSLGPAPGEHTQYF.

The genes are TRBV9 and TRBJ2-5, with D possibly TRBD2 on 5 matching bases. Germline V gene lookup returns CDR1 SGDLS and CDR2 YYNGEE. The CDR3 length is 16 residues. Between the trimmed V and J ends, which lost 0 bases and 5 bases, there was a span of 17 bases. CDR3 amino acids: CASSVGRGRIDETQYF. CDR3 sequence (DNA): TGTGCCAGCAGCGTAGGGAGAGGGCGGATTGATGAGACCCAGTACTTC.

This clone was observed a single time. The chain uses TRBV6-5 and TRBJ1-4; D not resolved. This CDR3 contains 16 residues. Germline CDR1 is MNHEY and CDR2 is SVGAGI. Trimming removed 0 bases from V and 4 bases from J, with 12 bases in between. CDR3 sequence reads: CASSYSSWQHNEKLFF. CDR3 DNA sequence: TGTGCCAGCAGTTACTCGTCCTGGCAGCATAATGAAAAACTGTTTTTT.

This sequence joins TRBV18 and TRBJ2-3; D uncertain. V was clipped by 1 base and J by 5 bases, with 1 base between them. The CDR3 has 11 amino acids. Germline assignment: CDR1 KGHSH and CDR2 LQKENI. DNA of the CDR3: TGTGCCAGCTCACCACAAGATACGCAGTATTTT. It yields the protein CASSPQDTQYF.

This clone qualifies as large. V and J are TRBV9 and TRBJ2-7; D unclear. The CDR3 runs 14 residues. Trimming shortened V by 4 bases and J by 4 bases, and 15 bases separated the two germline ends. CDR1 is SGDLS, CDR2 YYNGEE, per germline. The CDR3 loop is CASSPPSGRYEQYF. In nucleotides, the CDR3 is TGTGCCAGCAGCCCGCCGTCTGGCAGGTACGAGCAGTACTTC.

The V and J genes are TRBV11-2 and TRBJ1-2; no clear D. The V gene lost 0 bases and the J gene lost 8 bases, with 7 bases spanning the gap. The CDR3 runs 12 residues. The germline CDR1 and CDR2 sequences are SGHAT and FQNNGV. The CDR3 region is CASSLDWVGYTF. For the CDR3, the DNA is TGTGCCAGCAGCTTAGATTGGGTCGGCTACACCTTC. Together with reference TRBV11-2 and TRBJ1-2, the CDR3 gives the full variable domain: EAGVAQSPRYKIIEKRQSVAFWCNPISGHATLYWYQQILGQGPKLLIQFQNNGVVDDSQLPKDRFSAERLKGVDSTLKIQPAKLEDSAVYLCASSLDWVGYTFGSGTRLTVV.

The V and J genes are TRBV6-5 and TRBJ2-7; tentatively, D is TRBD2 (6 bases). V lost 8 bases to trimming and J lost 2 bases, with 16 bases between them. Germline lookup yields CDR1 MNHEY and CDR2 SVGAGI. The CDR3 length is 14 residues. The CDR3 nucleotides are TGTGCCAGCTCCCTTGGGGGGACCGCCTACGAGCAGTACTTC. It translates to CASSLGGTAYEQYF.

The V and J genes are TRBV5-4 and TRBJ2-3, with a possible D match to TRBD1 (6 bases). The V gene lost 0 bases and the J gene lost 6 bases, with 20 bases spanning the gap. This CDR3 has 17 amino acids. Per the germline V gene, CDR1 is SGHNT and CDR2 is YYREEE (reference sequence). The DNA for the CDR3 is TGTGCCAGCAGCTTGGGTAGGGGCGGCCGAGGGGGTGATACGCAGTATTTT. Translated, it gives CASSLGRGGRGGDTQYF.

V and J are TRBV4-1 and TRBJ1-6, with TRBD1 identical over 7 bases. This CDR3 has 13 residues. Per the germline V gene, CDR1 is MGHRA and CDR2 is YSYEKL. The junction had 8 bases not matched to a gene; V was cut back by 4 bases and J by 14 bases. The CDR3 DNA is TGCGCCAGCAGCCTTGACAGGGTATCTTCCCTCCACTTT. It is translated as CASSLDRVSSLHF.

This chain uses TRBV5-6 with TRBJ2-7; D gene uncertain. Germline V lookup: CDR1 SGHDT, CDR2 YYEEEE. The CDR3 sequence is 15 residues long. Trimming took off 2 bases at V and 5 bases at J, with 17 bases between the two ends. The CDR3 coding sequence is TGTGCCAGCAGCTTTCGCCTAAAGTACGGAGACGAGCAGTACTTC. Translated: CASSFRLKYGDEQYF.

Written as DNA, the CDR3 is TGCGCCAGCAGCCCCCGAGTAGCGGGCTCCGAGACCCAGTACTTC. Protein product: CASSPRVAGSETQYF. This rearrangement joins TRBV5-1 to TRBJ2-5; 7 bases are shared with TRBD2. J lost 5 bases, V lost 4 bases, and 11 bases had no gene match. In germline, CDR1 is SGHRS, CDR2 YFSETQ. The CDR3 consists of 15 residues.

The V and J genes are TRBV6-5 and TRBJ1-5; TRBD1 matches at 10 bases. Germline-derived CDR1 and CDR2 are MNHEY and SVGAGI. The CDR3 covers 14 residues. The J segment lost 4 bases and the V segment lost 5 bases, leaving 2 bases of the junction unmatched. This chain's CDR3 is CASSPDRGNQPQHF. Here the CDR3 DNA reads TGTGCCAGCAGTCCGGACAGGGGGAATCAGCCCCAGCATTTT.

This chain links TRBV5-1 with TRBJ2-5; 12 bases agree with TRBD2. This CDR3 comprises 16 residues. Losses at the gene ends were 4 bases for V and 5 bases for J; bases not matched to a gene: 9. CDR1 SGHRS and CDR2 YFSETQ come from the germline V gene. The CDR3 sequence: CASSPLPGLAGETQYF. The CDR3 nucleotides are TGCGCCAGCAGCCCTCTACCGGGACTAGCGGGTGAGACCCAGTACTTC.

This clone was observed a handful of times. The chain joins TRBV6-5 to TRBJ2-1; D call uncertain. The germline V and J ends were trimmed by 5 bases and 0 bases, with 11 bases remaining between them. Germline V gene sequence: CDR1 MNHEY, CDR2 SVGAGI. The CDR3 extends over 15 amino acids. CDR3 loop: CASSQTGSSYNEQFF. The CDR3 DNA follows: TGTGCCAGCAGTCAGACTGGCAGCTCCTACAATGAGCAGTTCTTC.